These 32 T cell receptor delta chains were sequenced from one sample in a study of γδ T cells in repeated Plasmodium falciparum infection. TCRdb applied CATT to the multiplex PCR reads for clone calling. The top ten clones hold about 24% of a sample with 45,000 to 60,000 delta-chain clones, around 2% of them seen once. Vgamma9/Vdelta2+ and Vdelta2-negative gammadelta T cells were flow-sorted from PBMC for bulk sequencing. The sequencing sample was made of gamma-delta T cells from blood. The source is a pool of human donors (malaria-infected and uninfected, not separated).

This clone was seen many times. TCRdb shows a much larger clone's protein in place of this DNA's translation, and the two differ at residue 11, likely through a read error; the protein shown is translated from the DNA. The V and J genes are TRDV1 and TRDJ1; TRDD3 agrees at 13 bases. The J gene, not given by TCRdb, was assigned here from a germline match of the nucleotide sequence. CDR1 and CDR2 from the germline V gene are TSWWSYY and QGS. Trimming removed 2 bases from V and 1 base from J; junction bases left unmatched: 25. The CDR3 runs to 24 residues. CDR3 amino acids: CALGEAVGTVETPYWGIRTDKLIF. In DNA, the CDR3 is TGTGCTCTTGGGGAAGCGGTAGGAACGGTCGAAACTCCGTACTGGGGGATACGCACCGATAAACTCATCTTT.

This clone came up a few times. The protein TCRdb gives is from a much larger clone and does not agree with this DNA's translation at residue 18, likely a read error; the protein shown here comes from the DNA. The chain has TRDV1 and TRDJ1; 13 positions agree with TRDD3. TCRdb supplies no J gene; here it was assigned by aligning the nucleotide sequence to germline. The CDR3 length is 21 residues. Germline CDR1 reads TSWWSYY; CDR2 reads QGS. CDR3 protein: CALGDSLLSVLGDTDTDTLIF. The CDR3 DNA reads as TGTGCTCTTGGGGATTCCTTGCTAAGCGTACTGGGGGATACGGACACCGATACACTCATCTTT.

For this clone: Translating this DNA gives a protein that differs at residue 4 from the TCRdb one, which belongs to a much larger clone; a read error is likely, and the protein shown is this translation. This sequence joins TRDV2 and TRDJ1; 10 nucleotides match TRDD3. The J gene comes from matching the DNA to germline here; TCRdb lacks it. Germline V gene lookup returns CDR1 GEAIGNYY and CDR2 EKD. The CDR3 runs 20 residues. In nucleotides, the CDR3 is TGTGCCTGTCACACGCATCCCCGAATGCTGGGGGATAGGTACACCGATAAACTCATCTTT. Translated: CACHTHPRMLGDRYTDKLIF.

Of note for this clone: This likely stems from a read error, as it lies one base from a far larger clone. Other DNA sequences from this sample encode an identical CDR3 as well. This chain connects TRDV3 to TRDJ1, with TRDD3 matching 7 bases. No J segment appears in TCRdb, so it was assigned here by matching the sequence to germline. The CDR3 is made up of 14 amino acids. The trim removed 3 bases at V and 4 bases at J, leaving 11 bases unmatched. The germline CDR1 and CDR2 sequences are TVYSNPD and GDNSRS (reference sequence). Here the CDR3 DNA reads TGTGCCTTCAAAGAGCCTGGGGGCTACGATAAACTCATCTTT. It codes for CAFKEPGGYDKLIF.

Notes on this clone: The protein given by TCRdb reflects a much larger clone and differs at residue 18 from this DNA's translation, likely from a read error; the protein shown is the DNA's translation. The chain employs TRAV38-2/DV8 and TRDJ1, with 8 bases matching TRDD3. TCRdb does not report a J gene; here it was assigned by matching the DNA to germline references. V lost 0 bases, J lost 3 bases, and 37 bases stayed unmatched. The CDR3 contains 26 residues. In germline, CDR1 is TSESDYY, CDR2 QEAYKQQN. The CDR3 coding sequence is TGTGCTTATAGGAGCGCGTGGGCCCATCCTCTCAAAGACCGGTACTGGGGGGTACCAATCTCCGATAAACTCATCTTT. Its protein product is CAYRSAWAHPLKDRYWGVPISDKLIF.

Remarks on this clone: This DNA's translation and the protein TCRdb lists, from a much larger clone, do not match at residue 3, likely due to a read error; the protein shown is translated from the DNA. This chain connects TRDV2 to TRDJ1; no clear D gene. The J gene is not listed in TCRdb, so it was assigned here from a DNA match to germline. The germline V gene has CDR1 GEAIGNYY and CDR2 EKD. The length of the CDR3 is 17 residues. The CDR3 DNA reads TGTGCCGGTGACACCGTGGGACAGCCAGACCACACCGATAAACTCATCTTT. It specifies CAGDTVGQPDHTDKLIF.

As regards this clone: TCRdb's protein, taken from a much larger clone, differs from this DNA's translation at residue 5, likely owing to a read error; the protein displayed comes from the DNA. The V gene is TRDV1, the J gene TRDJ1; D is unclear. TCRdb carries no J gene annotation; the J gene was assigned here by matching the DNA with germline. V was cut by 4 bases and J by 0 bases, with 12 bases left in between. The CDR3 runs 15 residues. Germline V gene lookup returns CDR1 TSWWSYY and CDR2 QGS. The CDR3 region has the DNA TGTGCTCTTGGGGCCCCCCTAACGTACACCGATAAACTCATCTTT. This codes for CALGAPLTYTDKLIF.

This clone was recorded a few times. A far larger clone is just one base off, so this is likely a read error. Other DNA sequences in this sample translate to the same CDR3. No call exists for the J gene, whereas the V gene is TRDV1; the table's D gene call, TRDD3, was not cross checked with the DNA. Per the germline V gene, CDR1 is TSWWSYY and CDR2 is QGS. The CDR3 consists of 16 residues. This CDR3 is CAPTTGNEDQIDKLIF. DNA of the CDR3: TGTGCTCCTACCACTGGGAACGAAGACCAGATCGATAAGCTCATCTTT.

This clone turned up a few times. The protein given by TCRdb reflects a much larger clone and differs at residue 3 from this DNA's translation, likely from a read error; the protein shown is the DNA's translation. The gene calls are TRAV38-2/DV8 and TRDJ1, with D unclear. The J gene is absent in TCRdb and was assigned here via DNA matching to germline. The CDR3 totals 14 residues. Germline loops: CDR1 TSESDYY, CDR2 QEAYKQQN. The CDR3 protein is CAHRSPYLRTKLIF. The CDR3 DNA follows: TGTGCTCATAGGAGCCCGTATCTCAGGACGAAACTCATCTTT.

This clone was seen many times. The protein given by TCRdb reflects a much larger clone and differs at residue 5 from this DNA's translation, likely from a read error; the protein shown is the DNA's translation. The chain has TRDV1 and TRDJ1; a weak D match, TRDD3 (5 bases). The germline V gene encodes CDR1 TSWWSYY and CDR2 QGS. The CDR3 consists of 12 residues. The germline V and J ends were trimmed by 5 bases and 3 bases, with 7 bases remaining between them. The CDR3: CALGTGADKLIF. CDR3 in DNA: TGTGCTCTTGGGACGGGGGCCGATAAACTCATCTTT.

As for this clone: TCRdb attributes to this sequence the protein of a much larger clone, which differs from the DNA translation at residue 9; a read error is likely, and the protein displayed is translated from the DNA. V usage is TRDV2 and J usage is TRDJ1; 7 bases map to TRDD3. TCRdb carries no J gene annotation; the J gene was assigned here by matching the DNA with germline. The CDR3 is 17 amino acids. Germline values: CDR1 GEAIGNYY, CDR2 EKD. The junction had 10 bases not matched to a gene; V was cut back by 0 bases and J by 1 base. The CDR3, as DNA: TGTGCCTGTGACACCCTCCCGCTGAGGGATACCACCGATAAACTCATCTTT. Protein product: CACDTLPLRDTTDKLIF.

Comments on this clone: The protein that TCRdb holds for this DNA derives from a much larger clone and differs from the translated DNA at residue 5, which likely indicates a read error; the protein shown here is translated from the DNA. CDR3 in DNA: TGTGCTCTTGAGTTGCGATACGCCAGACCCCTGATCTTT. Residues: CALELRYARPLIF. The chain carries TRDV1 and TRDJ4; a weak D match, TRDD3 (6 bases). No J segment appears in TCRdb, so it was assigned here by matching the sequence to germline. The CDR3 has 13 residues. Germline CDR1 and CDR2: TSWWSYY and QGS. With 7 bases removed from V and 0 bases from J, the gap between germline ends came to 12 bases.

With regard to this clone: The protein TCRdb gives is from a much larger clone and does not agree with this DNA's translation at residue 6, likely a read error; the protein shown here comes from the DNA. DNA for the CDR3: TGTGCCTGTGACACCATAGACGGCTCCTGGGACACCCGACAGATGTTTTTC. This encodes CACDTIDGSWDTRQMFF. The chain carries TRDV2 and TRDJ3; D not certain. CDR1 GEAIGNYY and CDR2 EKD come from the germline V gene. This CDR3 has 17 residues. Trimming shortened V by 0 bases and J by 0 bases, and 8 bases separated the two germline ends.

This clone came up a few times. A far larger clone is a single base away, which makes a read error likely. At the DNA level, this CDR3 is encoded by other sequences in the same sample as well. The CDR3 DNA reads TGTGCTTACAGGAGCCCGTATCTCAGGACGAAACTCATCTTT. It is translated as CAYRSPYLRTKLIF. J is TRDJ1 and V is TRAV38-2/DV8, with D uncertain. TCRdb carries no J gene annotation; the J gene was assigned here by matching the DNA with germline. The germline CDR1 and CDR2 sequences are TSESDYY and QEAYKQQN. The CDR3 runs to 14 residues.

This clone was seen at least ten times. This likely came from a read error, as a far larger clone is one base away. This CDR3 is also generated by other DNA sequences in the sample. CDR3 amino acids: CAQRLRTGGPYTDKLIF. The CDR3 nucleotides are TGCGCTCAAAGGTTAAGGACTGGGGGACCCTACACCGATAAACTCATCTTT. V and J are TRDV3 and TRDJ1, with TRDD3 identical over 9 bases. CDR3 length: 17 amino acids. Germline CDR1 and CDR2: TVYSNPD and GDNSRS (reference sequence).

About this clone itself: The amino acid sequence in TCRdb belongs to a much larger clone and departs from this DNA's translation at residue 15, likely a sequencing read error; the sequence shown is translated from the DNA. The chain combines TRDV1 with TRDJ1, with D perhaps matching TRDD1 or TRDD3 (5 bases each). With 3 bases removed from V and 3 bases from J, the gap between germline ends came to 41 bases. This CDR3 has 24 residues. In germline, CDR1 is TSWWSYY, CDR2 QGS. The CDR3 DNA sequence: TGTGCTCTTGGGGACCGACACGCTAATGTTCGAAATTACCGGAGGATATTGCGCGCCGATAAACTCATCTTT. This sequence encodes CALGDRHANVRNYRRILRADKLIF.

This clone was observed a handful of times. The protein in TCRdb stems from a much larger clone and differs at residue 6 from this DNA's translation, likely a read error; here the protein is translated from the DNA. V gene TRDV1 combines with J gene TRDJ1; 8 bases fit TRDD3. Matching the DNA to germline supplied the J gene, which TCRdb does not give. V trimming: 2 bases; J trimming: 0 bases; junction bases outside the gene matches: 17. Germline V lookup: CDR1 TSWWSYY, CDR2 QGS. This CDR3 has 20 amino acids. In DNA, the CDR3 is TGTGCTCTTGGGGAAACCGTCCTACGCTACTGGGGGGGGTACACCGATAAACTCATCTTT. It translates to CALGETVLRYWGGYTDKLIF.

In this sample, this clone turned up many times. Translating this DNA gives a protein that differs at residue 7 from the TCRdb one, which belongs to a much larger clone; a read error is likely, and the protein shown is this translation. The J gene is TRDJ1, the V gene TRDV2, with 13 bases lining up with TRDD3. TCRdb supplies no J gene; here it was assigned by aligning the nucleotide sequence to germline. The CDR3 has 23 amino acids. The germline CDR1 and CDR2 sequences are GEAIGNYY and EKD. Trimming took 0 bases from V and 0 from J; bases not matched to a gene: 21. The CDR3 DNA reads TGTGCCTGTGACACCGTAGAAGGTCAGATACTGGGGGATACGGACAGGTACACCGATAAACTCATCTTT. This codes for CACDTVEGQILGDTDRYTDKLIF.

This clone was seen a few times. TCRdb's entry gives the protein of a much larger clone, which mismatches this DNA's translation at residue 8, likely from a read error; the protein reported here is translated from the DNA. This chain links TRDV1 with TRDJ1; maybe TRDD3 (6 bases). Germline matching of the DNA provided the J gene here, since TCRdb leaves it blank. CDR3 length: 20 amino acids. Trimming shortened V by 0 bases and J by 0 bases, and 23 bases separated the two germline ends. Germline V CDR1 and CDR2: TSWWSYY, QGS. DNA of the CDR3: TGTGCTCTTGGGGAACTTATACGGACAGACGGGGACTGGGACACCGATAAACTCATCTTT. Residues: CALGELIRTDGDWDTDKLIF.

Concerning this clone itself: A far bigger clonotype differs at one base, so this is likely a read error. Other nucleotide sequences from this sample produce the same CDR3. The rearrangement uses TRDV1 and TRDJ1, with a tentative D call TRDD3 (6 bases). The CDR3 contains 20 residues. Germline V gene lookup returns CDR1 TSWWSYY and CDR2 QGS. The ends were cut back, 0 bases at V and 0 bases at J, with 23 bases in the middle. The CDR3 DNA follows: TGTGCTCTTGGGGAACTTATATGGACGGACGGGGACTGGGACACCGATAAACTCATCTTT. It is translated as CALGELIWTDGDWDTDKLIF.

This clone was detected ten times or more. Translating this DNA gives a protein that differs at residue 12 from the TCRdb one, which belongs to a much larger clone; a read error is likely, and the protein shown is this translation. This rearrangement joins TRDV3 to TRDJ1; TRDD3 matches at 8 bases. Germline V gene sequence: CDR1 TVYSNPD, CDR2 GDNSRS (reference sequence). This CDR3 contains 16 residues. CDR3 amino acids: CAFDYWGPAYTEKLIF. In DNA form, the CDR3 reads TGTGCCTTTGATTACTGGGGGCCAGCGTACACCGAGAAACTCATCTTT.

A word on this clone: This DNA's translation differs at residue 10 from TCRdb's protein, which comes from a much larger clone; a read error is likely, and the protein shown is translated from the DNA. The J gene is TRDJ1, the V gene TRDV2; perhaps TRDD3 as D (5 bases). TCRdb does not report a J gene; here it was assigned by matching the DNA to germline references. The CDR3 is 16 residues long. Trimming stripped 0 bases from V and 0 bases from J, with 13 bases between. In germline, CDR1 is GEAIGNYY, CDR2 EKD. CDR3 nucleotides: TGTGCCTGTGACACCGTCGGGGGGGGTCACACCGATAAACTCATCTTT. This translates into CACDTVGGGHTDKLIF.

This clone was detected only a few times. TCRdb assigns this DNA the protein of a much larger clone, which departs from its translation at residue 5; this likely reflects a read error, and the protein shown comes from translating the DNA. V is TRDV1 and J is TRDJ1, with D tentatively TRDD3 (5 bases). The J gene, left out of TCRdb, was set here by checking the DNA against germline. Germline V gene sequence: CDR1 TSWWSYY, CDR2 QGS. V was cut by 4 bases and J by 10 bases, with 10 bases left in between. This CDR3 is 11 amino acids long. This CDR3 is CALGGRGVLIF. The CDR3 DNA follows: TGTGCTCTTGGGGGACGGGGGGTACTCATCTTT.

Remarks on this clone: TCRdb shows a much larger clone's protein in place of this DNA's translation, and the two differ at residue 18, likely through a read error; the protein shown is translated from the DNA. The chain carries TRDV1 and TRDJ1; 10 bases are shared with TRDD3. The J gene is absent in TCRdb and was assigned here via DNA matching to germline. Germline CDR1 and CDR2: TSWWSYY and QGS. V dropped 2 bases and J dropped 3; count of bases not matched to a gene: 27. The CDR3 extends over 23 amino acids. The CDR3 loop is CALGELLPARGRGGIRDADKLIF. The CDR3 nucleotides read TGTGCTCTTGGGGAATTGCTTCCCGCGCGAGGGAGAGGGGGGATACGCGACGCCGATAAACTCATCTTT.

This clone appeared a few times. TCRdb attributes to this sequence the protein of a much larger clone, which differs from the DNA translation at residue 4; a read error is likely, and the protein displayed is translated from the DNA. As DNA, the CDR3 is TGTGCTTATATGAGTTATCCTTCCTACATTTGGTGGGGATTTAGCAGCGATAAACTCATCTTT. Encoded protein: CAYMSYPSYIWWGFSSDKLIF. J is TRDJ1 and V is TRAV38-2/DV8; 9 nucleotides align to TRDD2. TCRdb gives no J gene; it was assigned here by matching the DNA to germline. CDR3 length: 21 residues. V lost 6 bases to trimming and J lost 4 bases; unmatched junction nucleotides: 28. Germline V gene data show CDR1 as TSESDYY and CDR2 as QEAYKQQN.

This clone was picked up a small number of times. A far larger clone is off by one base, so a read error is likely. In the same sample, other DNA sequences code for this CDR3. The chain links TRDV1 to TRDJ1; 9 bases fit TRDD3. TCRdb records no J gene; here it was assigned by comparing the DNA to germline. CDR1 and CDR2 (germline): TSWWSYY, QGS. Unmatched junction bases numbered 34, after V lost 2 bases and J lost 0 bases. This CDR3 comprises 26 residues. For the CDR3, the DNA is TGTGCTCTTGGGGAAAGATTACCCTACTTCCCACGACGTAACTGGGGGAACTCAAGGTACACCGATAAACTCATCTTT. Its protein product is CALGERLPYFPRRNWGNSRYTDKLIF.

Comments on this clone: The protein TCRdb lists belongs to a much larger clone and differs from this DNA's translation at residue 7, which points to a read error; the protein shown is made from the DNA. The chain uses TRDV2 and TRDJ3; TRDD3 agrees at 9 bases. TCRdb records no J gene; here it was assigned by comparing the DNA to germline. Germline CDR1 and CDR2: GEAIGNYY and EKD. With 2 bases clipped from V and 3 bases from J, the junction kept 16 bases outside the gene matches. The CDR3 length is 21 residues. CDR3 in amino acids: CACDKLKGDTKTNWDTRQMFF. The CDR3 nucleotides are TGTGCCTGTGACAAGTTGAAGGGGGATACCAAAACGAACTGGGACACCCGACAGATGTTTTTC.

As regards this clone: A far larger clone is a single base away, which makes a read error likely. Other DNA sequences from this sample encode an identical CDR3 as well. V usage is TRDV2 and J usage is TRDJ1, with TRDD3 as a possible D gene (6 bases). TCRdb carries no J gene annotation; the J gene was assigned here by matching the DNA with germline. The CDR3 has 15 residues. Trimming left V 3 bases short and J 8 bases short, with 21 bases between. CDR1 and CDR2 from the germline V gene are GEAIGNYY and EKD. This CDR3 reads CACDVVGGQGDKLIF. CDR3 nucleotide sequence: TGTGCCTGTGACGTGGTGGGGGGCCAAGGCGACAAACTCATCTTT.

On this clone itself: TCRdb shows a much larger clone's protein in place of this DNA's translation, and the two differ at residue 9, likely through a read error; the protein shown is translated from the DNA. The sample has other DNA sequences that encode this CDR3 too. V gene TRDV1 combines with J gene TRDJ1, with a weak D call TRDD3 (6 bases). Germline CDR1 and CDR2: TSWWSYY and QGS. This CDR3 is 12 amino acids long. CDR3 sequence: CALGMGADNLIF. CDR3 bases: TGTGCTCTTGGGATGGGGGCCGATAATCTCATCTTT.

This clone was observed once. At one end, the junction sequence differs from germline, possibly due to a read error. This chain uses TRDV1 with TRDJ1; 9 positions match TRDD3. The J gene, left out of TCRdb, was set here by checking the DNA against germline. Germline CDR1 and CDR2: TSWWSYY and QGS. The CDR3 covers 13 residues. CDR3 region: CAGLGDYTDKLIF. In DNA, the CDR3 is TGCGCCGGTCTGGGGGATTACACCGATAAACTCATCTTT.

This clone came up a few times. The mismatch at residue 19 between this DNA's translation and the TCRdb protein of a much larger clone likely reflects a read error; the protein shown is translated from the DNA. J gene calling gave no result, while the V gene is TRDV3; the table assigns TRDD3, which was not confirmed against the DNA. From germline, CDR1 is TVYSNPD and CDR2 GDNSRS (reference sequence). This CDR3 region has 21 residues. In DNA form, the CDR3 reads TGTGCCTTTAGCTTTATAGAGACGGCCTACATCTTCTGGGGGGACACCGATAAACACATCTTT. Translated, it gives CAFSFIETAYIFWGDTDKHIF.

This clone was counted at least ten times. TCRdb's protein for this DNA is that of a much larger clone and differs from the translation at residue 14, likely a read error; the protein shown is the DNA translation. The chain combines TRDV1 with TRDJ1; 10 bases match TRDD3. Germline CDR1 reads TSWWSYY; CDR2 reads QGS. V lost 8 bases and J lost 3; bases outside the gene matches: 21. This CDR3 is built from 19 residues. The CDR3 DNA follows: TGTGCTCTTTACCCCCTCTGGGGGATATCTGGAACCTACGCCGATAAACTCATCTTT. It yields the protein CALYPLWGISGTYADKLIF.